This T cell receptor (beta chain) was retrieved from a study of blood T cell repertoires in COVID-19. In the source study's methods: Nucleated cell counts were estimated from reference gene primer amplification. TCRdb's table, derived via immunoSEQ multiplex PCR, lists solely in-frame clones and lacks some. V, J and clone size are taken as reported in that table, and D and trimming were inferred from the DNA itself. The data contain about 110,000 clones, over 75% of them singletons. J gave up 4 bases and V 3 bases, and 4 bases lay outside the gene matches. The germline CDR1 and CDR2 sequences are SGDLS and YYNGEE. CDR3 size: 15 residues.

The specimen was peripheral blood. The V call is TRBV9, the J call TRBJ2-1; 10 bases map to TRBD2. The sequence was obtained from a woman between 70 and 85 years old with acute or convalescent COVID-19. The CDR3 spells CASSETSGPYNEQFF. The CDR3 DNA sequence: TGTGCCAGCAGCGAGACTAGCGGGCCTTACAATGAGCAGTTCTTC.